These 14 T cell receptor beta chains originate from one sample sequenced in a study of CD8 T cells in ankylosing spondylitis. TCRdb re-derived calls from the 5' RACE reads in MiXCR, one entry per CDR3 protein. This sample has some 840,000 distinct CDR3 sequences; 10% to 15% occur once, and the top ten carry 0.51%. These receptors' targets are unknown. The study's findings and limits: Made up of eight highly homologous variants, a TCR beta motif appeared characteristic of ankylosing spondylitis blood.

The sequencing input was blood, either unsorted or a sorted T cell fraction (not recorded which). The receptors were sampled from a male donor with ankylosing spondylitis.

This chain uses TRBV4-2 with TRBJ2-5, with 14 bases aligning to TRBD2. Unmatched junction bases numbered 6, after V lost 1 base and J lost 5 bases. CDR1 and CDR2 from the germline V gene are LGHNA and YNFKEQ. CDR3 size: 17 residues. The CDR3 loop is CASSQGLAGGQGETQYF. The CDR3 nucleotides are TGTGCCAGCAGCCAAGGACTAGCGGGAGGGCAGGGCGAGACCCAGTACTTC.

The table lists this clonotype with a few counts. The J gene is TRBJ2-2, the V gene TRBV7-8; possibly TRBD2 for D (5 bases). With 4 bases removed from V and 6 bases from J, the gap between germline ends came to 12 bases. The V gene's germline CDR1 is SGHVS and CDR2 FQNEAQ. The CDR3 totals 14 residues. The CDR3 sequence: CASSSRPGAGELFF. CDR3 sequence (DNA): TGTGCCAGCAGCTCACGGCCCGGGGCCGGGGAGCTGTTTTTT.

The sample holds a few counts of this clonotype. This chain joins TRBV20-1 and TRBJ2-7; 9 bases line up with TRBD1. The CDR3 is made up of 17 amino acids. Losses at the gene ends were 0 bases for V and 3 bases for J; bases not matched to a gene: 12. The germline V gene encodes CDR1 DFQATT and CDR2 SNEGSKA (reference sequence). CDR3 in amino acids: CSARDLIAGQGNYEQYF. CDR3 in DNA: TGCAGTGCTAGAGATTTGATCGCGGGACAGGGAAACTACGAGCAGTACTTC.

This clonotype appeared many times. The chain is built from TRBV5-1 and TRBJ2-7; 7 positions match TRBD2. There are 17 residues in the CDR3. The J segment lost 0 bases and the V segment lost 0 bases, leaving 9 bases of the junction unmatched. Germline V gene data show CDR1 as SGHRS and CDR2 as YFSETQ. CDR3 nucleotides: TGCGCCAGCAGCTTGGTAGCTAGCGGATCTTACTCCTACGAGCAGTACTTC. This sequence encodes CASSLVASGSYSYEQYF.

The sample holds many counts of this clonotype. The chain joins TRBV20-1 to TRBJ1-2; TRBD1 might be the D (5 bases). The CDR3 totals 11 residues. The V gene's germline CDR1 is DFQATT and CDR2 SNEGSKA (reference sequence). CDR3 loop: CSGGLGYGYTF. The CDR3 bases are TGCAGCGGGGGGTTAGGTTATGGCTACACCTTC.

This clonotype was picked up a small number of times. The chain couples TRBV5-1 to TRBJ2-7; 12 bases are a match to TRBD1. V shed 4 bases and J 4 bases; nucleotides not matched to a gene: 12. Germline CDR1 is SGHRS and CDR2 is YFSETQ. There are 17 residues in the CDR3. This chain's CDR3 is CASSVALTGQGAYEQYF. The CDR3 nucleotides are TGCGCCAGCAGCGTAGCACTGACGGGACAGGGGGCTTACGAGCAGTACTTC.

This clonotype was observed many times. CDR3 sequence: CSAGDGSPLHF. CDR3 nucleotide sequence: TGCAGCGCTGGCGATGGTTCACCCCTCCACTTT. The chain carries TRBV29-1 and TRBJ1-6; D not certain. CDR3 length: 11 residues. Trimming removed 7 bases from V and 9 bases from J, with 10 bases in between. The germline gives CDR1 SQVTM, CDR2 ANQGSEA.

J is TRBJ2-5 and V is TRBV6-1, with TRBD1 matching over 9 bases. V shed 5 bases, J shed 1 base, and the junction held 11 bases outside the gene matches. Germline V gives CDR1 MNHNS, CDR2 SASEGT. This CDR3 is built from 17 residues. CDR3 nucleotides: TGTGCCAGCAGTCTTCAAGGACAGGGGAGGCTCCAAGAGACCCAGTACTTC. This codes for CASSLQGQGRLQETQYF.

This clonotype appeared a few times. The CDR3 coding sequence is TGTGCCAGCAGGAGGGTGGCGGCGAGCACAGATACGCAGTATTTT. This sequence encodes CASRRVAASTDTQYF. The rearrangement links TRBV6-4 to TRBJ2-3, with D tentatively TRBD2 (5 bases). This CDR3 has 15 amino acids. The V end lost 6 bases, the J end lost 0 bases, and 13 bases lay between the germline ends. Germline V gene sequence: CDR1 MRHNA, CDR2 SNTAGT.

The DNA for the CDR3 is TGTGCCAGCAGTACCTTCCGGGAGCAGGGTAGGTCCTACGAGCAGTACTTC. The encoded protein is CASSTFREQGRSYEQYF. The chain carries TRBV28 and TRBJ2-7; tentative D call: TRBD2 (6 bases). V lost 5 bases, J lost 1 base, and 21 bases lay in between. Per the germline V gene, CDR1 is MDHEN and CDR2 is SYDVKM. The CDR3 loop spans 17 amino acids.

This clonotype has at least ten counts. The gene calls are TRBV27 and TRBJ2-5; 13 bases agree with TRBD2. CDR3 length: 13 residues. After removal of 8 bases from V and 4 bases from J, the junction contained 1 base not matched to a gene. Germline CDR1 and CDR2: MNHEY and SMNVEV (reference sequence). Here the CDR3 reads CASRTSGRETQYF. The CDR3 DNA is TGTGCCAGCCGGACTAGCGGGAGAGAGACCCAGTACTTC.

The genes are TRBV28 and TRBJ2-3; 8 bases line up with TRBD2. The germline V gene encodes CDR1 MDHEN and CDR2 SYDVKM. After removal of 5 bases from V and 2 bases from J, the junction contained 6 bases not matched to a gene. The CDR3 is made up of 15 amino acids. The DNA of the CDR3 is TGTGCCAGCAGTAATAGCGGGATCTTCACAGATACGCAGTATTTT. Its protein is CASSNSGIFTDTQYF.

In this sample, this clonotype turned up many times. V and J are TRBV6-5 and TRBJ2-7, with 9 bases fitting TRBD1. This CDR3 spans 14 amino acids. Looked up from germline, CDR1 is MNHEY and CDR2 is SVGAGI. The junction had 7 bases not matched to a gene; V was cut back by 4 bases and J by 6 bases. The CDR3 sequence is CASSSRTGVSEQYF. The DNA for the CDR3 is TGTGCCAGCAGTTCGAGGACAGGGGTATCCGAGCAGTACTTC.

V gene TRBV4-3 combines with J gene TRBJ2-7; D is uncertain. V dropped 1 base and J dropped 3 bases, with 16 bases sitting between them. CDR3 size: 16 residues. CDR1 is LGHNA and CDR2 is YSLEER in the germline V gene. Written as DNA, the CDR3 is TGCGCCAGCAGCCAAGTGGGCGGTTACCCCGTCTACGAGCAGTACTTC. Protein product: CASSQVGGYPVYEQYF.